The clone carrying this T cell receptor beta chain was detected a few times. Germline values: CDR1 DFQATT, CDR2 SNEGSKA (reference sequence). This CDR3 is 17 amino acids long. The V and J ends lost 5 bases and 7 bases, in that order; junction bases with no gene match: 16. The source material, RNA transcripts, was used to amplify TCR beta CDR3 regions. TCR CDR3 regions were first amplified by RT-PCR with HTBI primers. TCRdb re-derived calls from the multiplex PCR reads in MiXCR, one entry per CDR3 protein. Seen here are around 360,000 distinct CDR3 sequences, about 15% observed once, and the top ten hold approximately 19%. This entry is derived from a study of T cells in Graves' hyperthyroidism and ophthalmopathy.

The receptor was derived from a woman aged 55-75 years with Graves' ophthalmopathy. This chain joins TRBV20-1 and TRBJ2-1; TRBD2 matches 11 bases. The sample consisted of blood. CDR3 residues: CSAEGLNLAGGWNEQFF. The CDR3, as DNA: TGCAGTGCTGAAGGTTTGAATCTAGCGGGAGGTTGGAATGAGCAGTTCTTC.